Below are 32 T cell receptor beta chains sequenced from a single sample in a study of control samples from healthy donors and cancer patients. Clones were sequenced by immunoSEQ multiplex PCR, and TCRdb holds only the in-frame ones, with some missing. Of roughly 34,000 clones detected, roughly 86% appear once; the ten largest clones hold less than 2%. Sequenced: PBMCs. These receptors were taken from a woman aged 40 to 49 with lung cancer.

The J gene is TRBJ1-2, the V gene TRBV27; possibly TRBD1 for D (5 bases). V was shortened by 4 bases and J by 3 bases, with 9 bases between the two germline ends. CDR1 MNHEY and CDR2 SMNVEV come from the germline V gene (reference sequence). The CDR3 is 13 amino acids. For the CDR3, the DNA is TGTGCCAGCAGTTGGGGGGGAGACTATGGCTACACCTTC. Protein sequence: CASSWGGDYGYTF.

The chain employs TRBV30 and TRBJ2-4; D not certain. Germline V lookup: CDR1 GTSNPN, CDR2 SVGIG (reference sequence). V gave up 3 bases and J gave up 0 bases, with 12 bases separating them. The CDR3 runs to 15 residues. CDR3 nucleotide sequence: TGTGCCTGGAGACCCCGTATAATAGCCAAAAACATTCAGTACTTC. Translation: CAWRPRIIAKNIQYF.

The V call is TRBV12-3 or TRBV12-4, the J call TRBJ1-1; no definite D call. The length of the CDR3 is 13 residues. The V gene lost 8 bases and the J gene lost 0 bases, with 10 bases spanning the gap. The CDR3 DNA is TGTGCCAGCCAAACGGGAGTGAACACTGAAGCTTTCTTT. It codes for CASQTGVNTEAFF.

The chain couples TRBV11-2 to TRBJ2-2, with D tentatively TRBD1 or TRBD2 (5 bases each). Germline CDR1 reads SGHAT; CDR2 reads FQNNGV. The CDR3 loop spans 13 amino acids. Trimming took 1 base from V and 5 from J, leaving 5 bases between them. CDR3 bases: TGTGCCAGCAGCTTAGGGGGGACCGGGGAGCTGTTTTTT. It is translated as CASSLGGTGELFF.

The V gene is TRBV11-2, the J gene TRBJ1-6, with D uncertain. The CDR3 runs 13 residues. The germline V gene has CDR1 SGHAT and CDR2 FQNNGV. The V gene lost 7 bases and the J gene lost 3 bases, with 7 bases spanning the gap. For the CDR3, the DNA is TGTGCCAGCACCGAGTTCTATAATTCACCCCTCCACTTT. It encodes CASTEFYNSPLHF.

The chain carries TRBV7-8 and TRBJ1-1; a possible D gene is TRBD1 (6 bases). V lost 3 bases, J lost 1 base, and 9 bases lay in between. CDR3 length: 14 residues. In germline, CDR1 is SGHVS, CDR2 FQNEAQ. CDR3 protein: CASSLGHSNTEAFF. CDR3 DNA: TGTGCCAGCAGCTTGGGACACTCGAACACTGAAGCTTTCTTT.

This CDR3 is CASKGAGSNQPQHF. Written as DNA, the CDR3 is TGTGCCAGCAAGGGAGCTGGAAGCAATCAGCCCCAGCATTTT. The chain has TRBV6-4 and TRBJ1-5; no definite D call. The V end lost 7 bases, the J end lost 1 base, and 11 bases lay between the germline ends. Germline V CDR1 and CDR2: MRHNA, SNTAGT. The CDR3 extends over 14 amino acids.

The CDR3 spells CASSFSGRELFF. The CDR3 DNA is TGTGCCAGCAGCTTTAGCGGAAGGGAGCTGTTTTTT. The rearrangement links TRBV7-3 to TRBJ2-2; weak D call: TRBD2 (6 bases). V was clipped by 3 bases and J by 9 bases, with 8 bases between them. Germline CDR1 is SGHTA and CDR2 is FQGTGA. The CDR3 extends over 12 amino acids.

The V gene is TRBV11-3, the J gene TRBJ1-1; no reliable D call. Germline-derived CDR1 and CDR2 are SGHNT and YENEEA. This CDR3 is built from 14 residues. V dropped 4 bases and J dropped 4 bases, with 13 bases sitting between them. Here the CDR3 DNA reads TGTGCCAGCAGCTCGACCCCTCACAGCACTGAAGCTTTCTTT. As protein: CASSSTPHSTEAFF.

This clone was observed a handful of times. The J gene is TRBJ2-5, the V gene TRBV25-1; 8 nucleotides match TRBD1. The germline gives CDR1 MGHDK, CDR2 SYGVNS. The J segment lost 4 bases and the V segment lost 6 bases, leaving 16 bases of the junction unmatched. The CDR3 has 17 amino acids. CDR3 DNA: TGTGCCAGCAGCGGGGGACAGGTTGCGATCGAGTTAGAGACCCAGTACTTC. Encoded protein: CASSGGQVAIELETQYF.

The V call is TRBV28, the J call TRBJ2-7, with 7 bases fitting TRBD1. J gave up 6 bases and V 3 bases, and 8 bases lay outside the gene matches. The CDR3 length is 14 residues. Germline CDR1 is MDHEN and CDR2 is SYDVKM. CDR3 bases: TGTGCCAGCAGTTTCGACAGGGCAATTAGCGAGCAGTACTTC. Protein sequence: CASSFDRAISEQYF.

The chain has TRBV19 and TRBJ2-7, with 9 positions matching TRBD1. The CDR3 is made up of 17 amino acids. Germline values: CDR1 LNHDA, CDR2 SQIVND (reference sequence). V shed 3 bases, J shed 0 bases, and the junction held 9 bases outside the gene matches. In DNA form, the CDR3 reads TGTGCCAGTAGTATCGGAGAGGGACAGGGTTTCTCCTACGAGCAGTACTTC. The encoded protein is CASSIGEGQGFSYEQYF. The full variable domain, with the rest looked up from reference TRBV19 and TRBJ2-7, is DGGITQSPKYLFRKEGQNVTLSCEQNLNHDAMYWYRQDPGQGLRLIYYSQIVNDFQKGDIAEGYSVSREKKESFPLTVTSAQKNPTAFYLCASSIGEGQGFSYEQYFGPGTRLTVT.

V usage is TRBV4-1 and J usage is TRBJ2-3; weak D call: TRBD1 (5 bases). V was clipped by 3 bases and J by 2 bases, with 12 bases between them. The length of the CDR3 is 15 residues. CDR1 and CDR2 (germline): MGHRA, YSYEKL. Here the CDR3 reads CASSHATGFTDTQYF. CDR3 DNA sequence: TGCGCCAGCAGCCACGCAACAGGATTCACAGATACGCAGTATTTT.

V is TRBV27 and J is TRBJ1-2, with a weak D call TRBD1 (6 bases). The CDR3 sequence is 14 residues long. The ends were cut back, 6 bases at V and 4 bases at J, with 15 bases in the middle. CDR1 and CDR2 from the germline V gene are MNHEY and SMNVEV (reference sequence). CDR3 protein: CASRKQGETYGYTF. In DNA form, the CDR3 reads TGTGCCAGCAGGAAACAGGGCGAGACCTATGGCTACACCTTC.

The chain has TRBV5-1 and TRBJ1-1; D ambiguous. Trimming removed 5 bases at V and 3 bases at J, with 8 bases between. Germline CDR1 reads SGHRS; CDR2 reads YFSETQ. This CDR3 has 12 residues. The DNA of the CDR3 is TGCGCCAGCAGTGTCGAGGACACTGAAGCTTTCTTT. As protein: CASSVEDTEAFF.

The chain recombines TRBV18 with TRBJ1-2, with TRBD1 matching 8 bases. The V gene end was trimmed by 4 bases and the J gene end by 2 bases; junction bases not matched to a gene: 3. The CDR3 covers 14 residues. The germline V gene encodes CDR1 KGHSH and CDR2 LQKENI. In DNA form, the CDR3 reads TGTGCCAGCTCACTCGGGACAGGAAACTATGGCTACACCTTC. Its translation: CASSLGTGNYGYTF. Full variable domain (missing parts from reference TRBV18 and TRBJ1-2): NAGVMQNPRHLVRRRGQEARLRCSPMKGHSHVYWYRQLPEEGLKFMVYLQKENIIDESGMPKERFSAEFPKEGPSILRIQQVVRGDSAAYFCASSLGTGNYGYTFGSGTRLTVV.

The chain uses TRBV4-3 and TRBJ1-2; D is ambiguous. CDR3 length equals 13 residues. Germline V gene data show CDR1 as LGHNA and CDR2 as YSLEER. The V gene lost 0 bases and the J gene lost 6 bases, with 8 bases spanning the gap. Written as DNA, the CDR3 is TGCGCCAGCAGCCAAGATGTCTGGGATGGCTACACCTTC. This translates into CASSQDVWDGYTF.

V and J are TRBV19 and TRBJ2-2, with 8 bases identical to TRBD1. Germline CDR1 and CDR2: LNHDA and SQIVND (reference sequence). The length of the CDR3 is 15 residues. With V trimmed by 3 bases and J by 4 bases, 4 bases remained unmatched. In DNA, the CDR3 is TGTGCCAGTAGTATTCGGGACAGGCGCACCGGGGAGCTGTTTTTT. As protein: CASSIRDRRTGELFF.

The J gene is TRBJ2-5, the V gene TRBV4-2; 8 bases fit TRBD2. Trimming cost V 4 bases and J 2 bases; bases outside gene matches: 6. This CDR3 region has 15 residues. Germline CDR1 reads LGHNA; CDR2 reads YNFKEQ. As DNA, the CDR3 is TGTGCCAGCAGCCCCTTAGCGGGAACTCAAGAGACCCAGTACTTC. Its protein is CASSPLAGTQETQYF.

The chain carries TRBV7-3 and TRBJ2-6; D remains unclear. V was pared by 0 bases and J by 0 bases, with 9 bases between. The germline V gene has CDR1 SGHTA and CDR2 FQGTGA. CDR3 length: 17 residues. CDR3 sequence reads: CASSLTPSSSGANVLTF. CDR3 coding DNA: TGTGCCAGCAGCTTAACTCCGTCGAGCTCTGGGGCCAACGTCCTGACTTTC.

The chain employs TRBV6-7 and TRBJ1-3; 8 bases map to TRBD1. TRBV6-7 carries the ORF label, with uncertain function. The ends lost 5 bases at V and 4 bases at J; junction bases unmatched: 4. CDR3 size: 14 residues. In DNA, the CDR3 is TGTGCCAGCAGTAAAGGGACAGGAGGAAACACCATATATTTT. Translated, it gives CASSKGTGGNTIYF.

The chain links TRBV21-1 to TRBJ2-5; TRBD1 is taken as the D call from the table, unchecked against the DNA. TRBV21-1 is a listed pseudogene. The CDR3 consists of 13 residues. CDR3 DNA sequence: TGTGCCAGCAGCCCGGACAGCCAAGAGACCCAGTACTTC. Translation gives CASSPDSQETQYF.

The V gene is TRBV7-8, the J gene TRBJ1-6; D is perhaps TRBD1 (6 bases). Trimming left V 1 base short and J 6 bases short, with 10 bases between. This CDR3 is built from 15 residues. Germline values: CDR1 SGHVS, CDR2 FQNEAQ. CDR3 nucleotides: TGTGCCAGCAGCTTAGAGGGCAGGGGTAATTCACCCCTCCACTTT. Its protein is CASSLEGRGNSPLHF.

CDR3 sequence (DNA): TGTGCCAGCACCACGCCGGACAGGCTTTCTTGGGGAGCTTTCTTT. Translation: CASTTPDRLSWGAFF. The rearrangement joins TRBV28 to TRBJ1-1, with TRBD1 identical over 7 bases. V lost 7 bases to trimming and J lost 10 bases; unmatched junction nucleotides: 18. Germline values: CDR1 MDHEN, CDR2 SYDVKM. The CDR3 runs 15 residues.

The rearrangement joins TRBV6-1 to TRBJ1-3; D is unresolved. This CDR3 contains 13 residues. Trimming stripped 0 bases from V and 5 bases from J, with 5 bases between. CDR1 and CDR2 (germline): MNHNS, SASEGT. CDR3 in amino acids: CASSEAGRNTIYF. CDR3 nucleotide sequence: TGTGCCAGCAGTGAAGCCGGGAGAAACACCATATATTTT.

V and J are TRBV6-2 or TRBV6-3 and TRBJ2-1, with D perhaps assigned TRBD1 or TRBD2 (5 bases each). Per the germline V gene, CDR1 is MNHEY and CDR2 is SVGEGT. V shed 2 bases and J shed 6 bases, with 20 bases lying between them. The CDR3 is 17 residues long. CDR3 coding DNA: TGTGCCAGCAGTTACGATCGGGACGGCTCGAGGATCAATGAGCAGTTCTTC. Translated, it gives CASSYDRDGSRINEQFF.

V usage is TRBV30 and J usage is TRBJ1-1, with TRBD1 identical over 9 bases. CDR1 is GTSNPN and CDR2 is SVGIG in the germline V gene (reference sequence). The CDR3 covers 14 residues. Trimming took 3 bases from V and 5 from J; bases not matched to a gene: 7. The CDR3 loop reads CAWRGQGLGTEAFF. CDR3 nucleotide sequence: TGTGCCTGGAGGGGACAGGGACTCGGAACTGAAGCTTTCTTT.

This clone was detected only once. V is TRBV2 and J is TRBJ1-6; 7 positions match TRBD1. CDR1 is SNHLY, CDR2 FYNNEI, per germline. The CDR3 totals 13 residues. J lost 8 bases, V lost 6 bases, and 4 bases had no gene match. The CDR3 nucleotides read TGTGCCAGCAGAGACAGGGAATATTCACCCCTCCACTTT. It codes for CASRDREYSPLHF.

The chain joins TRBV30 to TRBJ2-5, with a weak D call TRBD2 (6 bases). The CDR3 totals 13 residues. Trimming removed 4 bases at V and 2 bases at J, with 11 bases between. The germline gives CDR1 GTSNPN, CDR2 SVGIG (reference sequence). The CDR3 nucleotides read TGTGCCTGGAATACCGGGGGACAAGAGACCCAGTACTTC. Residues: CAWNTGGQETQYF.

The chain combines TRBV28 with TRBJ1-5, with no clear D. The ends were cut back, 3 bases at V and 6 bases at J, with 6 bases in the middle. Germline CDR1 reads MDHEN; CDR2 reads SYDVKM. This CDR3 region has 12 residues. The CDR3 here is CASSLLGQPQHF. The CDR3 DNA follows: TGTGCCAGCAGTTTGTTAGGTCAGCCCCAGCATTTT.

The J gene is TRBJ1-5, the V gene TRBV28; D gene ambiguous. Germline V gene lookup returns CDR1 MDHEN and CDR2 SYDVKM. V was shortened by 5 bases and J by 3 bases, with 5 bases between the two germline ends. CDR3 size: 12 residues. The CDR3 reads CASSRDNQPQHF. CDR3 bases: TGTGCCAGCAGTCGGGACAATCAGCCCCAGCATTTT. The entire variable domain, with the rest obtained from reference TRBV28 and TRBJ1-5, is as follows: DVKVTQSSRYLVKRTGEKVFLECVQDMDHENMFWYRQDPGLGLRLIYFSYDVKMKEKGDIPEGYSVSREKKERFSLILESASTNQTSMYLCASSRDNQPQHFGDGTRLSIL.

As DNA, the CDR3 is TGTGCCAGCAAACCAAACCCTGGAAACACCATATATTTT. This sequence encodes CASKPNPGNTIYF. The J gene is TRBJ1-3, the V gene TRBV6-5; unclear D gene. Trimming removed 7 bases from V and 2 bases from J, with 9 bases in between. From germline, CDR1 is MNHEY and CDR2 SVGAGI. The CDR3 is 13 residues long.